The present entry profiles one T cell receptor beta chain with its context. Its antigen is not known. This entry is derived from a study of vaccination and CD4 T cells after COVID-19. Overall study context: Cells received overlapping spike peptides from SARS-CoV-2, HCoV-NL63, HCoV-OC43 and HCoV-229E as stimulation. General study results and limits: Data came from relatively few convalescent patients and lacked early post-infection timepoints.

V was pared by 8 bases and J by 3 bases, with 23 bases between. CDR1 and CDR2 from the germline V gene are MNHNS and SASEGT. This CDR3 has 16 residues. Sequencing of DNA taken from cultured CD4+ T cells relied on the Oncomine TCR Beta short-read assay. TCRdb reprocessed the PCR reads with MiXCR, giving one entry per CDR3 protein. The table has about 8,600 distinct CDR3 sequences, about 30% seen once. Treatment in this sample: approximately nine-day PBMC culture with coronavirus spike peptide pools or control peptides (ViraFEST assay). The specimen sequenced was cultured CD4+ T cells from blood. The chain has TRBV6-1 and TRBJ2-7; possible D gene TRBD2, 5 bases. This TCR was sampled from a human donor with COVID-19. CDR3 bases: TGTGCCAGCTGGAAGAGGGCCTCAGGTTCCTTCTACGAGCAGTACTTC. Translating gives CASWKRASGSFYEQYF.